The 11 T cell receptor beta chains given below trace back to one sample, sequenced in a study of breast tumors, draining lymph nodes, adjacent tissues. One entry per CDR3 protein, called by TCRdb with MiXCR from the multiplex PCR reads. The data contain 150,000 to 200,000 distinct CDR3 sequences, 30% to 35% of them singletons. The lymph nodes were axillary draining lymph nodes from breast cancer patients. The sequenced sample consisted of axillary lymph node tissue. These TCRs come from a female donor with breast cancer. Some clones in this sample may be carry-over from other donors' samples.

For this clonotype: A junction end diverges from the germline sequence, so it may reflect a read error. This chain uses TRBV27 with TRBJ2-7; D may be TRBD1 or TRBD2 (6 bases each). Germline CDR1 MNHEY, CDR2 SMNVEV (reference sequence). CDR3 size: 15 residues. CDR3 residues: CASSLEGLSRGERYF. The CDR3 DNA is TGTGCCAGCAGTCTCGAGGGACTCTCCAGGGGCGAGCGGTACTTC.

Concerning this clonotype itself: A much larger clone lies one base from this, so it may be a read error. Since no conserved phenylalanine or tryptophan closes the CDR3, a read error is the likely cause. This CDR3 reads CASSLVGAPYEQYS. The CDR3 DNA reads as TGTGCCAGCAGCTTGGTAGGGGCCCCCTACGAGCAGTACTCC. The chain has TRBV5-5 and TRBJ2-7; a weak D match, TRBD1 (5 bases). Germline V gene sequence: CDR1 SGHKS, CDR2 YYEKEE (reference sequence). The CDR3 runs 14 residues. The ends were cut back, 0 bases at V and 2 bases at J, with 9 bases in the middle.

J is TRBJ1-4 and V is TRBV7-6; no clear D gene. Germline CDR1 is SGHVS and CDR2 is FNYEAQ. This CDR3 is built from 14 residues. Trimming removed 0 bases from V and 7 bases from J, with 9 bases in between. CDR3 sequence reads: CASSLAVGREKLFF. Here the CDR3 DNA reads TGTGCCAGCAGCTTAGCTGTCGGGCGTGAAAAACTGTTTTTT. The full variable domain, its missing parts supplied by reference TRBV7-6 and TRBJ1-4, is GAGVSQSPRYKVTKRGQDVALRCDPISGHVSLYWYRQALGQGPEFLTYFNYEAQQDKSGLPNDRFSAERPEGSISTLTIQRTEQRDSAMYRCASSLAVGREKLFFGSGTQLSVL.

As regards this clonotype: Just one base apart from a much larger clone, this may be a read error. V gene TRBV11-2 combines with J gene TRBJ2-1; D is undetermined. Germline CDR1 reads SGHAT; CDR2 reads FQNNGV. Trimming stripped 2 bases from V and 10 bases from J, with 12 bases between. CDR3 length equals 13 residues. The CDR3 coding sequence is TGTGCCAGCAGCTTATTCGTAGACGGAGAGCAGTTCTTC. This encodes CASSLFVDGEQFF.

This clonotype has ten or more counts. J is TRBJ2-1 and V is TRBV19, with 8 bases fitting TRBD1. CDR1 and CDR2 from the germline V gene are LNHDA and SQIVND (reference sequence). The CDR3 length is 18 residues. Trimming removed 5 bases from V and 6 bases from J; junction bases left unmatched: 18. The CDR3 loop reads CASSFLTRGPSGPNEQFF. CDR3 nucleotide sequence: TGTGCCAGTAGTTTCCTCACCAGGGGGCCGAGCGGTCCCAATGAGCAGTTCTTC.

The DNA for the CDR3 is TGCAGTGCTTCCTGGGCGAACACCGGGGAGCTGTTTTTT. This encodes CSASWANTGELFF. The V call is TRBV20-1, the J call TRBJ2-2; D is uncertain. The CDR3 runs 13 residues. The germline V gene encodes CDR1 DFQATT and CDR2 SNEGSKA (reference sequence). V was pared by 5 bases and J by 0 bases, with 7 bases between.

V is TRBV20-1 and J is TRBJ1-5, with TRBD1 identical over 7 bases. CDR1 is DFQATT and CDR2 is SNEGSKA in the germline V gene (reference sequence). The CDR3 has 16 residues. Trimming took 1 base from V and 4 from J; bases not matched to a gene: 10. CDR3 loop: CSARGLGGGKNQPQHF. The CDR3 nucleotides read TGCAGTGCTAGAGGGTTGGGAGGGGGCAAGAATCAGCCCCAGCATTTT.

This clonotype was detected many times. The chain uses TRBV7-3 and TRBJ2-5; weak D call: TRBD1 (5 bases). This CDR3 is built from 11 residues. The germline gives CDR1 SGHTA, CDR2 FQGTGA. V was pared by 8 bases and J by 5 bases, with 9 bases between. The CDR3 DNA is TGTGCCAGCGGGGCAGAGGAGACCCAGTACTTC. This translates into CASGAEETQYF. Variable domain in full (rest from reference TRBV7-3 and TRBJ2-5): GAGVSQTPSNKVTEKGKYVELRCDPISGHTALYWYRQSLGQGPEFLIYFQGTGAADDSGLPNDRFFAVRPEGSVSTLKIQRTERGDSAVYLCASGAEETQYFGPGTRLLVL.

The V and J genes are TRBV9 and TRBJ1-6, with 7 nucleotides matching TRBD1. This CDR3 is 14 amino acids long. V lost 1 base to trimming and J lost 9 bases; unmatched junction nucleotides: 4. Germline V gene data show CDR1 as SGDLS and CDR2 as YYNGEE. CDR3: CASSVPDRSSPLHF. The CDR3 bases are TGTGCCAGCAGCGTACCGGACAGGAGTTCACCCCTCCACTTT. The full variable domain, its missing parts supplied by reference TRBV9 and TRBJ1-6, is DSGVTQTPKHLITATGQRVTLRCSPRSGDLSVYWYQQSLDQGLQFLIQYYNGEERAKGNILERFSAQQFPDLHSELNLSSLELGDSALYFCASSVPDRSSPLHFGNGTRLTVT.

The rearrangement joins TRBV29-1 to TRBJ2-1; 7 bases are a match to TRBD2. This CDR3 is 13 amino acids long. Germline CDR1 is SQVTM and CDR2 is ANQGSEA. Trimming took 4 bases from V and 7 from J; bases not matched to a gene: 7. Here the CDR3 DNA reads TGCAGCGTTGTCCAGGAGGGAGGGAATGAGCAGTTCTTC. Residues: CSVVQEGGNEQFF.

This clonotype was observed a few times. The junction departs from germline at one end; a sequencing error may be responsible. The gene calls are TRBV6-5 and TRBJ1-4; D remains unclear. The CDR3 extends over 17 amino acids. The germline CDR1 and CDR2 sequences are MNHEY and SVGAGI. The CDR3 nucleotides read TGTGCCAGCAGTCACTCGATCCCGGGAGCAACTAATGAAAAACTGTTTTTT. Protein: CASSHSIPGATNEKLFF.